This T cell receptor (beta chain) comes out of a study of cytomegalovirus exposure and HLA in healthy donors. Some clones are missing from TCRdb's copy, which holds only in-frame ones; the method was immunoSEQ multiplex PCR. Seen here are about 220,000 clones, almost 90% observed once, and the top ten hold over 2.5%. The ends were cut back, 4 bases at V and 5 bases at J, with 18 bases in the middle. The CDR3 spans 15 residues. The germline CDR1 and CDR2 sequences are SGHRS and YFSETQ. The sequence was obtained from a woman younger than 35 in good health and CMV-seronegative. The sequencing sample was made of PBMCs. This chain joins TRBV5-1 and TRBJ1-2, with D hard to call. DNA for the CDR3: TGCGCCAGCAGCGTGGGCGGCCGCGAGGTATATGGCTACACCTTC. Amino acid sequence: CASSVGGREVYGYTF.